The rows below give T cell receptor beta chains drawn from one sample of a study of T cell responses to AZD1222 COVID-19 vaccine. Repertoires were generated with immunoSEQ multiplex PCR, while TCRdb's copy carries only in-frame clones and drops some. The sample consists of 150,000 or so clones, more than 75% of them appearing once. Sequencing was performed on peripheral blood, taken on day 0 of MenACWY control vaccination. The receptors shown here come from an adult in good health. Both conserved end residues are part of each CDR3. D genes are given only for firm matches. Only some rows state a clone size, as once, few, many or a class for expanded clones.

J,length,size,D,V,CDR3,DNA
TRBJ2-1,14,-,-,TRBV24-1,CATSPGPGYNEQFF,TGTGCCACCAGCCCGGGACCCGGCTACAATGAGCAGTTCTTC
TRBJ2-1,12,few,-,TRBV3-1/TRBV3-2,CASSQVENQQFF,TGTGCCAGCAGCCAAGTTGAGAACCAGCAGTTCTTC
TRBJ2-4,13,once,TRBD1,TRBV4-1,CASSSRQGDIQYF,TGCGCCAGCAGTTCCCGACAGGGGGACATTCAGTACTTC
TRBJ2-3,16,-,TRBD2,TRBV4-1,CASSQDGRDRADTQYF,TGCGCCAGCAGCCAAGATGGGAGGGATCGAGCAGATACGCAGTATTTT
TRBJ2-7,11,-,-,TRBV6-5,CASRGVGEQYF,TGTGCCAGCAGGGGGGTGGGCGAGCAGTACTTC
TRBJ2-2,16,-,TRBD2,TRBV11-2,CASSLLAGGLTGELFF,TGTGCCAGCAGCCTACTAGCGGGGGGATTAACCGGGGAGCTGTTTTTT
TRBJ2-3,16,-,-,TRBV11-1,CASSLLQGSSTDTQYF,TGTGCCAGCAGCTTACTTCAGGGATCTAGTACAGATACGCAGTATTTT
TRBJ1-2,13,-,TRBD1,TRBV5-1,CASTEGTAYGYTF,TGCGCCAGCACCGAGGGGACAGCATATGGCTACACCTTC
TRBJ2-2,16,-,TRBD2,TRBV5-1,CASSLRRGGAGGELFF,TGCGCCAGCAGCTTGAGGCGCGGGGGGGCCGGTGGGGAGCTGTTTTTT
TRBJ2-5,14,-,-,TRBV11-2,CASSIGTDQETQYF,TGTGCCAGCAGCATAGGCACAGACCAAGAGACCCAGTACTTC
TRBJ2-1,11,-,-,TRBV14,CASSQSGEQFF,TGTGCCAGCAGCCAATCTGGTGAGCAGTTCTTC
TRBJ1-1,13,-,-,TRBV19,CASSRPGRLIAFF,TGTGCCAGTAGTAGACCCGGCAGGTTAATCGCTTTCTTT
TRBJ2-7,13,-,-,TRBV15,CATSEAGRYEQYF,TGTGCCACCAGCGAGGCAGGACGCTACGAGCAGTACTTC
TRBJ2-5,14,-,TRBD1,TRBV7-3,CASSLDRDQETQYF,TGTGCCAGCAGCTTAGACAGGGATCAAGAGACCCAGTACTTC
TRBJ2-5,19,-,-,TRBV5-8,CASSLAKILVTAHRKTQYF,TGTGCCAGCAGCTTGGCGAAAATACTCGTGACAGCCCATCGAAAGACCCAGTACTTC
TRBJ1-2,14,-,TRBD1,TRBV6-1,CASSEPGQSGGYTF,TGTGCCAGCAGTGAACCGGGACAGAGCGGTGGCTACACCTTC
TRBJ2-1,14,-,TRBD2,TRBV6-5,CASSRGGSVNEQFF,TGTGCCAGCAGCCGGGGGGGGTCGGTCAATGAGCAGTTCTTC
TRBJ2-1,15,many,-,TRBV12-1,CASSKAGGHRNEQFF,TGTGCCAGCAGCAAAGCGGGGGGGCATCGCAATGAGCAGTTCTTC
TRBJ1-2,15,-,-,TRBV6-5,CASADGVPDFGGYTF,TGTGCCAGCGCCGACGGGGTACCGGACTTTGGCGGCTACACCTTC
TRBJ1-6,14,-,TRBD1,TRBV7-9,CASSQTGSSSPLHF,TGTGCCAGCAGCCAGACAGGGAGTAGTTCACCCCTCCACTTT
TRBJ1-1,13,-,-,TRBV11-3,CASSLDWDTEAFF,TGTGCCAGCAGCCTCGATTGGGACACTGAAGCTTTCTTT
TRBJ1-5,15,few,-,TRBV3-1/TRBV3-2,CASSHRGGRNQPQHF,TGTGCCAGCAGCCACAGGGGAGGGAGGAATCAGCCCCAGCATTTT
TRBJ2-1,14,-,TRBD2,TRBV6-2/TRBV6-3,CASSYGGGVNEQFF,TGTGCCAGCAGTTACGGCGGGGGGGTAAATGAGCAGTTCTTC
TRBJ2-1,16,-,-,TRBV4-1,CASSQDWSGDYNEQFF,TGCGCCAGCAGCCAAGATTGGAGCGGAGACTACAATGAGCAGTTCTTC
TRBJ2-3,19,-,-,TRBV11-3,CASSLDATAVGTASDTQYF,TGTGCCAGCAGCTTAGATGCTACTGCGGTAGGGACCGCCTCAGATACGCAGTATTTT
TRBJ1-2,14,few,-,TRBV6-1,CASSEAADRPGYTF,TGTGCCAGCAGTGAAGCGGCTGATCGGCCTGGCTACACCTTC